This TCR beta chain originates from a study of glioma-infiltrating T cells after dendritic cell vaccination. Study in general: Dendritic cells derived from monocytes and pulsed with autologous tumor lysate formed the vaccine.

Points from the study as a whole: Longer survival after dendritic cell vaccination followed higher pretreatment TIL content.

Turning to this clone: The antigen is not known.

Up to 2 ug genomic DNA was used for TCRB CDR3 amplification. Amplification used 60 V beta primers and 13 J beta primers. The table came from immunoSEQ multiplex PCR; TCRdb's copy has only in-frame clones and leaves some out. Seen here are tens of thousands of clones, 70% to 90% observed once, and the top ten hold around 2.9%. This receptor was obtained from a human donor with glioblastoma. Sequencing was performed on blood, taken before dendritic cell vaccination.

The CDR3 loop is CASSLQDQPQHF. The DNA for the CDR3 is TGTGCCAGCAGCCTACAGGATCAGCCCCAGCATTTT. The chain links TRBV7-9 to TRBJ1-5, with D perhaps matching TRBD1 (5 bases). The CDR3 runs 12 residues. Germline V CDR1 and CDR2: SEHNR, FQNEAQ (reference sequence). V was clipped by 5 bases and J by 5 bases, with 7 bases between them. Using reference TRBV7-9 and TRBJ1-5 for the parts outside the CDR3, the full variable domain is DTGVSQNPRHKITKRGQNVTFRCDPISEHNRLYWYRQTLGQGPEFLTYFQNEAQLEKSRLLSDRFSAERPKGSFSTLEIQRTEQGDSAMYLCASSLQDQPQHFGDGTRLSIL.